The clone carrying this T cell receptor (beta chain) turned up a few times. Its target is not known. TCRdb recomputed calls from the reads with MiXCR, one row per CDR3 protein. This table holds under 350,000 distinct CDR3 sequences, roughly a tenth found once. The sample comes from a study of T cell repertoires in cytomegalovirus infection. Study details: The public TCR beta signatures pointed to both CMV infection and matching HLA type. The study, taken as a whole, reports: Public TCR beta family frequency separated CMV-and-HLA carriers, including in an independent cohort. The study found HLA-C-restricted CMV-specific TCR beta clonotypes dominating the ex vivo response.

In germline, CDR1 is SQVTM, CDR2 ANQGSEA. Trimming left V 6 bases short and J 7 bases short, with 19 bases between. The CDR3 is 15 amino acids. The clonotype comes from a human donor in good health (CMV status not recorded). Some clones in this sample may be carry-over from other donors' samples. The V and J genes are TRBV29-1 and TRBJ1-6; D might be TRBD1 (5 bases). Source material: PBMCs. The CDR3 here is CSVPRTTVPNSPLHF. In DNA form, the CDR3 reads TGCAGCGTCCCCCGGACGACAGTTCCGAATTCACCCCTCCACTTT.